This T cell receptor beta chain was profiled in a study of T cell changes during pregnancy in multiple sclerosis. Clones were sequenced by immunoSEQ multiplex PCR, and TCRdb holds only the in-frame ones, with some missing. The data contain roughly 100,000 clones, about 89% of them singletons. In germline, CDR1 is LNHDA, CDR2 SQIVND (reference sequence). The CDR3 is 14 amino acids. The V gene end was trimmed by 8 bases and the J gene end by 8 bases; junction bases not matched to a gene: 10. The sequencing here drew on peripheral blood, taken before pregnancy. The chain combines TRBV19 with TRBJ2-1; 9 nucleotides align to TRBD2. The sequence came from a female donor with multiple sclerosis, enrolled in a pregnancy study. This chain's CDR3 is CASGGGASSDEQFF. CDR3 in DNA: TGTGCCAGTGGCGGGGGGGCCTCGTCGGATGAGCAGTTCTTC.